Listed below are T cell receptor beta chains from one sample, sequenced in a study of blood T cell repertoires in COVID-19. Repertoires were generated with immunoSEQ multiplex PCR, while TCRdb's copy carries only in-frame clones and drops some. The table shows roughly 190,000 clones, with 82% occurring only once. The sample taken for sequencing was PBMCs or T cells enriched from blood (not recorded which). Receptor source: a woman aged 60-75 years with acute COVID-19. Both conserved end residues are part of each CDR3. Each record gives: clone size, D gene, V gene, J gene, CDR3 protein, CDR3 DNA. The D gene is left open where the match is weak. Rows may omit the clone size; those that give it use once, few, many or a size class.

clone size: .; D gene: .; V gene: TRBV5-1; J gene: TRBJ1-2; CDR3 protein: CASSSGGVGGYTF; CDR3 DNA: TGCGCCAGCAGCTCCGGGGGGGTCGGTGGCTACACCTTC
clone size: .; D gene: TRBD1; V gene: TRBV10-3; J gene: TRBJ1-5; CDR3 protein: CAISEWGRGLDQPQHF; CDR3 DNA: TGTGCCATCAGTGAGTGGGGCAGGGGGCTTGATCAGCCCCAGCATTTT
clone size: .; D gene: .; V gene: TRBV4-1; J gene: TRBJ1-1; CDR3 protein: CASSQRSREWISAFF; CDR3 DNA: TGCGCCAGCAGCCAACGAAGCAGGGAATGGATCTCTGCTTTCTTT
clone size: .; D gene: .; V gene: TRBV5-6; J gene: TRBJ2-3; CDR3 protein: CASSRWGRSDTQYF; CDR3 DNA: TGTGCCAGCAGCCGATGGGGGAGGTCAGATACGCAGTATTTT
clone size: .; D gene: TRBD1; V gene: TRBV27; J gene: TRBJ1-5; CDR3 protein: CASSTGQAFQPQHF; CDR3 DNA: TGTGCCAGCAGTACGGGACAGGCATTTCAGCCCCAGCATTTT
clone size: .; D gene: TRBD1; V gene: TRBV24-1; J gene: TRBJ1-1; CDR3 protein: CATSDPGGAGTEAFF; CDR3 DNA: TGTGCCACCAGTGACCCAGGGGGCGCGGGCACTGAAGCTTTCTTT
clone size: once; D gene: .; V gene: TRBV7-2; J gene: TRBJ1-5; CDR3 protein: CASSQGPGVDSNQPQHF; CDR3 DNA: TGTGCCAGCAGCCAAGGGCCGGGGGTGGATAGCAATCAGCCCCAGCATTTT
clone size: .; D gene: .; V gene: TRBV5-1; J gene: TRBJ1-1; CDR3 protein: CASSSGQTDVAEAFF; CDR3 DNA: TGCGCCAGCAGCAGCGGACAGACCGACGTGGCTGAAGCTTTCTTT
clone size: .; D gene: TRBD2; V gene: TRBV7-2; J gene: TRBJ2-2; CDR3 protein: CASSRLAGSNTGELFF; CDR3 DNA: TGTGCCAGCAGCAGACTAGCGGGATCGAACACCGGGGAGCTGTTTTTT
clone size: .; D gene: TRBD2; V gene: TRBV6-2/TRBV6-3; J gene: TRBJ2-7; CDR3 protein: CASSILAGGSYEQYF; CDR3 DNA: TGTGCCAGCAGCATACTAGCGGGAGGGTCCTACGAGCAGTACTTC
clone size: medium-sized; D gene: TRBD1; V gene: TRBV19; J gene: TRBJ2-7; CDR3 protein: CASSRGGVGFEQYF; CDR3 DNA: TGTGCCAGTAGTAGAGGGGGCGTCGGCTTCGAGCAGTACTTC
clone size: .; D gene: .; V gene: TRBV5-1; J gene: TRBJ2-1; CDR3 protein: CASSLGLERAGTEGRGFF; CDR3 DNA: TGCGCCAGCAGCTTGGGTTTGGAGCGGGCGGGAACGGAGGGAAGAGGGTTCTTC
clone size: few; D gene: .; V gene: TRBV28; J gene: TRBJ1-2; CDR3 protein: CASSLQRNRGYTF; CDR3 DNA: TGTGCCAGCAGTTTACAGAGGAATCGTGGCTACACCTTC
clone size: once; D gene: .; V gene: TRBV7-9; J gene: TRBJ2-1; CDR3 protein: CASSQRGLAENEQFF; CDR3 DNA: TGTGCCAGCAGCCAGAGGGGTTTAGCGGAAAATGAGCAGTTCTTC
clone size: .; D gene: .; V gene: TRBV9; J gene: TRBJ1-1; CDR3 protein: CASSVGGRGNAEAFF; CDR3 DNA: TGTGCCAGCAGCGTAGGAGGGAGGGGCAACGCTGAAGCTTTCTTT
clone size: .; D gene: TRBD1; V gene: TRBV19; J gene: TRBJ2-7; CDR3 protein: CATRRDSYPYEQYF; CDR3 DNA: TGTGCCACGCGCCGGGACAGCTACCCCTACGAGCAGTACTTC
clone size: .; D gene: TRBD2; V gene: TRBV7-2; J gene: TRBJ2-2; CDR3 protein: CASSLHSGGGTGELFF; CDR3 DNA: TGTGCCAGCAGCTTACATAGCGGGGGGGGCACCGGGGAGCTGTTTTTT
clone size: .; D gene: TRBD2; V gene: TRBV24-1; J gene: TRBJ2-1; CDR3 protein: CATSDSRLAGVHEQFF; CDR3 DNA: TGTGCCACCAGTGACTCCCGGCTAGCGGGGGTTCATGAGCAGTTCTTC
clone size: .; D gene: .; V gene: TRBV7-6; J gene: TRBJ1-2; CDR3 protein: CASSLADSNYGYTF; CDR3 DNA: TGTGCCAGCAGCTTAGCTGACTCGAACTATGGCTACACCTTC
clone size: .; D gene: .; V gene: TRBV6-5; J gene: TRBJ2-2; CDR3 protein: CASETGNTGELFF; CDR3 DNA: TGTGCCAGCGAAACGGGGAACACCGGGGAGCTGTTTTTT
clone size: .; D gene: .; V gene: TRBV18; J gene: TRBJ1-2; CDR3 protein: CASSPGGYGYTF; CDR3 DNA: TGTGCCAGCTCACCGGGGGGCTATGGCTACACCTTC
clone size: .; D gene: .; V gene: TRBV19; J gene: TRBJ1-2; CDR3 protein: CASRASGDLGYTF; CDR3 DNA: TGTGCCAGTCGTGCGTCAGGGGATTTAGGCTACACCTTC